This T cell receptor beta chain appears in the sequencing data of a study of T-cell memory formation after mild COVID-19. Study findings and constraints: Largely, contracting CD4+ clones fell within CM and EM, and contracting CD8+ clones within EMRA. Pre-infection memory showed some responding clones, and this suggested that cross-reactive memory joined.

TCRdb recomputed calls from the 5' RACE reads with MiXCR, one row per CDR3 protein. The sample has tens of thousands of distinct CDR3 sequences; about 7.1% are singletons. This clonotype showed up just a few times. Its target is not known. The germline CDR1 and CDR2 sequences are SEHNR and FQNEAQ (reference sequence). V gave up 5 bases and J gave up 7 bases, with 14 bases separating them. This CDR3 spans 14 amino acids. The chain carries TRBV7-9 and TRBJ2-2; tentatively, D is TRBD1 (6 bases). The sequenced sample consisted of PBMCs or a T cell subset sorted from them (not recorded which). The receptor was isolated from a man aged 18 to 30 who had mild COVID-19 (a few samples of this study predate the infection). Cell type and time point are not known. CDR3 region: CASSRKQGIGELFF. The CDR3 DNA is TGTGCCAGCAGCCGGAAACAGGGTATCGGGGAGCTGTTTTTT.